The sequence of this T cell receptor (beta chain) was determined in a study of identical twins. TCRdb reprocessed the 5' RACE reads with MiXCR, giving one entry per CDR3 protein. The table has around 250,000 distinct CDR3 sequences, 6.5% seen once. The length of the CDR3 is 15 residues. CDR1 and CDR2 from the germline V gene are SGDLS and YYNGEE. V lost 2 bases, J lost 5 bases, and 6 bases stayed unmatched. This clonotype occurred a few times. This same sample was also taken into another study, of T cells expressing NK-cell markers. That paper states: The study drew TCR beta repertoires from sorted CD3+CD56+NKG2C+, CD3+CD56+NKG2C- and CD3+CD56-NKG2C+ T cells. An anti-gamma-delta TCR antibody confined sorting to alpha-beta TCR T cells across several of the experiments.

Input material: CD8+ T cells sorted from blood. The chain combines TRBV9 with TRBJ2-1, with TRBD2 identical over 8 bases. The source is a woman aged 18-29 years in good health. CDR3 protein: CASSVAGGQDNEQFF. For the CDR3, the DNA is TGTGCCAGCAGCGTCGCGGGGGGCCAAGACAATGAGCAGTTCTTC.